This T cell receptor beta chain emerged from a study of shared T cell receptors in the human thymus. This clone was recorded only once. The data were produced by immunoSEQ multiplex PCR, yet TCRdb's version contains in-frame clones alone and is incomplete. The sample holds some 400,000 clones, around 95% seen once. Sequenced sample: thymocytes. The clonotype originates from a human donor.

CDR3 amino acids: CASSQDRGSRGMYEQYF. The CDR3 nucleotides are TGCGCCAGCAGCCAAGATCGTGGCTCCCGAGGGATGTACGAGCAGTACTTC. The chain employs TRBV4-1 and TRBJ2-7; possible D gene TRBD2, 5 bases. This CDR3 is built from 17 residues. Trimming took 0 bases from V and 4 from J, leaving 19 bases between them. Germline V gene sequence: CDR1 MGHRA, CDR2 YSYEKL.